The source of this T cell receptor (beta chain) is a study of cytomegalovirus exposure and HLA in healthy donors. Study-wide findings and caveats: Later work found most CMV-associated TCR beta chains apparently HLA-restricted. As a later analysis showed, a missense DCLRE1C variant was linked to trimming of TCR beta V- and J-genes. As was reported, the HLA-A and HLA-B alleles of most subjects were accurately predicted from TCR beta sequences.

On this clone itself: The antigen remains unidentified.

In germline, CDR1 is MDHEN, CDR2 SYDVKM. The CDR3 sequence is 19 residues long. Trimming cost V 3 bases and J 0 bases, with 23 bases left between them. With 60 Vbeta and 13 Jbeta primers, the PCR was carried out. Original data processing: In a later analysis, of roughly 83 million unique beta chains, roughly 9.9 million appeared in at least two donors. The method was immunoSEQ multiplex PCR; TCRdb's version includes in-frame clones alone and lacks a portion of them. That table is the source of V, J and clone size, and D and trimming were worked out from the DNA. The top ten hold 9.5% to 13% of the sample, which has over 35,000 clones, 45% to 65% seen once.

The clonotype comes from a human donor in good health. The J gene is TRBJ1-2, the V gene TRBV28; possible D gene TRBD1, 6 bases. The material sequenced was PBMCs. The CDR3 bases are TGTGCCAGCAGTTTTCGTCGGGGTCCTAAACAGGGAACTAACTATGGCTACACCTTC. This translates into CASSFRRGPKQGTNYGYTF.